This T cell receptor beta chain emerged from a study of glioma-infiltrating T cells. The iRepertoire nested amplicon-rescue multiplex PCR amplified TCR alpha and beta CDR3s from RNA. For one-step reverse transcription and amplification, 100-400 ng of tissue mRNA or PBMC total RNA was used. One entry per CDR3 protein, called by TCRdb with MiXCR from the multiplex PCR reads. The sample lists approximately 130,000 distinct CDR3 sequences, around a quarter occurring once. Overall study findings and caveats: Very few CDR3 sequences were shared between tissue and blood. Non-neoplastic patients had below-expected tissue-blood divergence, while all gliomas exceeded expectation.

CDR1 and CDR2 (germline): MNHNS, SASEGT. The CDR3 sequence is 15 residues long. About this clonotype itself: Its antigen remains unknown. A junction boundary mismatches the germline segment, possibly from a read error.

The source is a human donor with low-grade glioma or glioblastoma, undergoing nonglioma brain surgery, or in good health (not recorded which). The sequenced material came from glioma tissue, nonneoplastic brain tissue, or PBMCs (not recorded which). The gene calls are TRBV6-1 and TRBJ1-4, with a weak D call TRBD1 (6 bases). The CDR3 loop is CASNQGGTGNEQLFF. In DNA, the CDR3 is TGTGCCAGCAATCAGGGTGGTACAGGGAATGAACAACTGTTTTTT.